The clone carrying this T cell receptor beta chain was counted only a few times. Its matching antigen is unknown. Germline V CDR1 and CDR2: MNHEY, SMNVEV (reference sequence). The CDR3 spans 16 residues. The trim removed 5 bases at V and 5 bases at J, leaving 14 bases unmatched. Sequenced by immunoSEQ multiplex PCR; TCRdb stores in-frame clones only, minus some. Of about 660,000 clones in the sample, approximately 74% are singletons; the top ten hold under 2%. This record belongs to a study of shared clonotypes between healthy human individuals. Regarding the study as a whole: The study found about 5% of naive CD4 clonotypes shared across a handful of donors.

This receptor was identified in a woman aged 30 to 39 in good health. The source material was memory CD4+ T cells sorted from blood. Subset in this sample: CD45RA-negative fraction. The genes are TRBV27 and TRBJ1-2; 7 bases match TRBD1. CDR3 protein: CASSHFRTGSVYGYTF. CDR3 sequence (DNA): TGTGCCAGCAGTCATTTTAGGACAGGTTCCGTGTATGGCTACACCTTC.